The 6 T cell receptor beta chains given below trace back to one sample, sequenced in a study of CD8 T cells in ankylosing spondylitis. General study results and limits: A TCR beta motif of under 10 highly homologous variants seemed to mark ankylosing spondylitis blood.

No antigens are known for them. TCRdb re-called the 5' RACE reads with MiXCR, one entry per CDR3 protein. Among under 850,000 distinct CDR3 sequences listed, roughly 19% were seen once. Sequences were obtained from blood, either unsorted or a sorted T cell fraction (not recorded which). The source of these receptors is a male donor with ankylosing spondylitis.

The V call is TRBV2, the J call TRBJ2-2; D not certain. The V end was cut by 5 bases, the J end by 4 bases, with 17 bases between. Germline CDR1 reads SNHLY; CDR2 reads FYNNEI. CDR3 size: 16 residues. CDR3 protein: CASSLGFRARTGELFF. DNA of the CDR3: TGTGCCAGCAGTCTTGGTTTTCGGGCCCGCACCGGGGAGCTGTTTTTT.

CDR3 loop: CASSLSGHYEAFF. DNA of the CDR3: TGTGCCAGCAGTTTATCTGGACACTATGAAGCTTTCTTT. The gene calls are TRBV27 and TRBJ1-1, with D maybe TRBD1 (5 bases). Deletions cut 0 bases from V and 7 bases from J, with 9 bases between. The CDR3 is made up of 13 amino acids. Germline V gene data show CDR1 as MNHEY and CDR2 as SMNVEV (reference sequence).

The table lists this clonotype with a few counts. This sequence joins TRBV7-2 and TRBJ2-1, with 7 positions matching TRBD1. CDR3 length equals 15 residues. Germline CDR1 SGHTA, CDR2 FQGNSA. V shed 1 base and J 3 bases; nucleotides not matched to a gene: 3. CDR3 nucleotide sequence: TGTGCCAGCAGCTTAGTAGGGACAGACTACAATGAGCAGTTCTTC. It is translated as CASSLVGTDYNEQFF.

There are many counts of this clonotype. The V gene is TRBV20-1, the J gene TRBJ2-1, with a weak D call TRBD2 (6 bases). CDR1 is DFQATT and CDR2 is SNEGSKA in the germline V gene (reference sequence). The CDR3 is made up of 14 amino acids. V lost 7 bases and J lost 1, with 14 bases in between. The CDR3 sequence: CSGVGRGSYNEQFF. As DNA, the CDR3 is TGCAGTGGGGTCGGGAGAGGTTCCTACAATGAGCAGTTCTTC.

Regarding this clonotype: This clone may be a read error of a much larger clone one base away. This chain links TRBV2 with TRBJ2-2; TRBD1 matches at 9 bases. This CDR3 region has 19 residues. J gave up 6 bases and V 10 bases, and 24 bases lay outside the gene matches. CDR1 is SNHLY, CDR2 FYNNEI, per germline. The CDR3 loop is CAISRGQGNAYTLAGELFF. The CDR3 DNA is TGTGCCATCAGCCGGGGACAGGGAAATGCCTATACGTTGGCCGGGGAGCTGTTTTTT.

The chain recombines TRBV4-2 with TRBJ2-7; D remains ambiguous. The germline gives CDR1 LGHNA, CDR2 YNFKEQ. V shed 1 base and J shed 7 bases, with 11 bases lying between them. The CDR3 covers 13 residues. The CDR3, as DNA: TGTGCCAGCAGCCAAGTCGCAGGCCAGGAGCAGTACTTC. Its protein product is CASSQVAGQEQYF.